This is a list of T cell receptor beta chains from one sample in a study of T-cell memory formation after mild COVID-19. TCRdb fed the 5' RACE reads into MiXCR, producing one record per CDR3 protein. The sample has 470,000 or so distinct CDR3 sequences, about 23% seen once. The specimen sequenced was PBMCs or a T cell subset sorted from them (not recorded which). These receptors were obtained from an adult woman who had mild COVID-19 (a few samples of this study predate the infection). Cell type and time point are not known. CDR3s include the opening cysteine and the closing phenylalanine or tryptophan. The D gene is left open where the match is weak. Clone size is stated in some rows and not others, as once, few, many or a class when expanded.

.,TRBD1,TRBV24-1,TRBJ2-1,CATSDDRGRRDEQFF,TGTGCCACCAGTGACGACAGGGGGCGCCGGGATGAGCAGTTCTTC
few,TRBD2,TRBV12-3/TRBV12-4,TRBJ2-7,CASSYGLADYEQYF,TGTGCCAGCAGTTACGGCCTAGCGGACTACGAGCAGTACTTC
few,TRBD2,TRBV5-6,TRBJ2-5,CASSSLAGVQETQYF,TGTGCCAGCAGCTCGTTAGCGGGGGTACAAGAGACCCAGTACTTC
few,TRBD2,TRBV12-3/TRBV12-4,TRBJ2-7,CASRSGLAREQYF,TGTGCCAGCAGGTCTGGACTAGCGAGGGAGCAGTACTTC
.,TRBD1,TRBV30,TRBJ1-6,CAWSGTGDHSPLHF,TGTGCCTGGAGCGGGACAGGGGACCATTCACCCCTCCACTTT
few,.,TRBV6-5,TRBJ2-7,CASSGHRDSYEQYF,TGTGCCAGCAGTGGGCACAGGGACTCCTACGAGCAGTACTTC
.,.,TRBV7-9,TRBJ1-3,CALQGRRGNTIYF,TGTGCCCTGCAGGGCAGGAGAGGAAACACCATATATTTT
few,.,TRBV19,TRBJ1-4,CATRAGGLFF,TGTGCCACAAGGGCGGGTGGACTGTTTTTT
few,TRBD2,TRBV18,TRBJ2-2,CASSRTSGGNTGELFF,TGTGCCAGCTCACGCACTAGCGGGGGAAACACCGGGGAGCTGTTTTTT
.,TRBD2,TRBV6-6,TRBJ2-1,CASRQTSGSHNEQFF,TGTGCCAGCAGGCAGACTAGCGGGAGCCACAATGAGCAGTTCTTC
.,.,TRBV2,TRBJ2-1,CASSETIDEQFF,TGTGCCAGCAGTGAAACGATTGATGAGCAGTTCTTC
.,TRBD2,TRBV2,TRBJ2-3,CASSEGLAGKTDTQYF,TGTGCCAGCAGTGAAGGACTAGCGGGGAAAACAGATACGCAGTATTTT
few,.,TRBV15,TRBJ1-3,CATSATGTPGNTIYF,TGTGCCACCAGCGCCACCGGGACACCTGGAAACACCATATATTTT
few,TRBD1,TRBV30,TRBJ2-7,CAWSGQGNEQYF,TGTGCCTGGAGCGGACAGGGTAACGAGCAGTACTTC
many,TRBD2,TRBV2,TRBJ2-5,CASSEALRASGRAKGETQYF,TGTGCCAGCAGTGAAGCGCTTCGCGCTAGCGGGAGGGCCAAGGGAGAGACCCAGTACTTC
few,.,TRBV20-1,TRBJ1-1,CSVREFTEAFF,TGCAGTGTGAGGGAGTTCACTGAAGCTTTCTTT
.,TRBD2,TRBV12-3/TRBV12-4,TRBJ2-7,CASRGGLAGPAYEQYF,TGTGCCAGCAGGGGGGGACTAGCGGGCCCCGCCTACGAGCAGTACTTC
.,.,TRBV6-2/TRBV6-3,TRBJ2-7,CASSYLRDSSYEQYF,TGTGCCAGCAGTTACTTGCGGGACAGCTCCTACGAGCAGTACTTC
.,.,TRBV24-1,TRBJ2-2,CATSDIEWPARGELFF,TGTGCCACCAGTGATATCGAGTGGCCCGCCCGCGGGGAGCTGTTTTTT
few,.,TRBV20-1,TRBJ2-5,CSAGGRVETQYF,TGCAGTGCTGGCGGACGGGTAGAGACCCAGTACTTC
few,.,TRBV24-1,TRBJ2-3,CATATDRRQYF,TGTGCCACCGCTACGGACCGGCGGCAGTATTTT
.,TRBD1,TRBV29-1,TRBJ2-3,CSVPDRGTTDTQYF,TGCAGCGTCCCGGACAGGGGTACCACAGATACGCAGTATTTT
many,TRBD2,TRBV7-8,TRBJ2-1,CASSPPWGGGPSSNEQFF,TGTGCCAGCAGCCCACCCTGGGGGGGAGGCCCCTCGTCTAATGAGCAGTTCTTC
many,.,TRBV20-1,TRBJ1-4,CSARLGPLVSNEKLFF,TGCAGTGCGCGATTGGGGCCGCTTGTGTCTAATGAAAAACTGTTTTTT
few,.,TRBV7-9,TRBJ1-5,CASSLGVPDSNQPQHF,TGTGCCAGCAGCTTGGGAGTACCCGATAGCAATCAGCCCCAGCATTTT
.,.,TRBV29-1,TRBJ1-2,CSVEETRDVGYTF,TGCAGCGTTGAAGAAACCCGGGACGTTGGCTACACCTTC
.,TRBD1,TRBV24-1,TRBJ2-3,CATSGPQDRATDTQYF,TGTGCCACCAGTGGACCCCAGGACAGGGCTACAGATACGCAGTATTTT
few,.,TRBV2,TRBJ1-2,CASSESGGGYTF,TGTGCCAGCAGTGAATCGGGGGGAGGCTACACCTTC
.,TRBD1,TRBV5-1,TRBJ2-2,CASSGLTGGLTGELFF,TGCGCCAGCAGCGGACTAACAGGGGGGTTAACCGGGGAGCTGTTTTTT
few,TRBD1,TRBV6-2/TRBV6-3,TRBJ2-7,CASSYNEDRDGDEQYF,TGTGCCAGCAGTTACAACGAGGACAGGGACGGCGACGAGCAGTACTTC
once,TRBD2,TRBV19,TRBJ2-2,CASSGSREGDTGELFF,TGTGCCAGTAGCGGATCGCGGGAGGGGGACACCGGGGAGCTGTTTTTT
few,.,TRBV7-9,TRBJ1-2,CASIQRGREGLYGYTF,TGTGCCAGCATCCAGCGGGGTAGGGAAGGCCTCTATGGCTACACCTTC
.,TRBD1,TRBV7-6,TRBJ2-7,CASSSGQGLEQYF,TGTGCCAGCAGCTCGGGACAGGGGCTCGAGCAGTACTTC
few,.,TRBV29-1,TRBJ2-2,CSVGLASNPNTGELFF,TGCAGCGTTGGGTTGGCAAGTAACCCGAACACCGGGGAGCTGTTTTTT
.,.,TRBV6-1,TRBJ1-5,CASTQTPRGHQPQHF,TGTGCCAGCACCCAGACCCCACGGGGTCATCAGCCCCAGCATTTT
few,.,TRBV9,TRBJ2-3,CASSVNPSTDTQYF,TGTGCCAGCAGCGTCAACCCTAGCACAGATACGCAGTATTTT
.,.,TRBV12-3/TRBV12-4,TRBJ2-3,CASRHRADTQYF,TGTGCCAGCAGGCACAGGGCAGATACGCAGTATTTT
few,TRBD2,TRBV29-1,TRBJ2-1,CSVDRLAGYNEQFF,TGCAGCGTTGACCGTCTAGCGGGATACAATGAGCAGTTCTTC
few,TRBD1,TRBV6-5,TRBJ2-7,CASRPRQGRDYEQYF,TGTGCCAGCAGGCCCAGACAGGGTAGAGACTACGAGCAGTACTTC
few,.,TRBV5-1,TRBJ2-7,CASSLESYHEQYF,TGCGCCAGCAGCTTGGAAAGTTACCACGAGCAGTACTTC
.,TRBD1,TRBV30,TRBJ1-2,CAWSPPGQGGGYTF,TGTGCCTGGTCTCCCCCGGGACAGGGAGGTGGCTACACCTTC
.,TRBD2,TRBV7-6,TRBJ2-1,CASSSWTSIRYNEQFF,TGTGCCAGCAGCTCCTGGACTAGCATTCGGTACAATGAGCAGTTCTTC
.,.,TRBV24-1,TRBJ2-2,CATSVPDSDTGELFF,TGTGCCACCAGTGTTCCGGACAGTGACACCGGGGAGCTGTTTTTT
few,.,TRBV3-1,TRBJ2-4,CASSQAGSGSVNIQYF,TGTGCCAGCAGCCAAGCCGGATCGGGCTCCGTAAACATTCAGTACTTC
few,.,TRBV7-9,TRBJ1-2,CASSSPTGYANYGYTF,TGTGCCAGCAGCTCGCCTACAGGGTACGCTAACTATGGCTACACCTTC
few,.,TRBV1,TRBJ1-5,CTSVFRKPQHF,TGCACCAGCGTTTTCCGGAAGCCCCAGCATTTT
.,TRBD1,TRBV7-9,TRBJ1-2,CASSSAGGQGYGYTF,TGTGCCAGCAGCTCAGCAGGGGGCCAGGGATATGGCTACACCTTC